These 27 T cell receptor beta chains share one sample of origin, sequenced in a study of blood T cell repertoires in COVID-19. Only in-frame clones appear in the TCRdb table, and some are missing; sequencing was by immunoSEQ multiplex PCR. The sample carries 350,000 to 400,000 clones, around 89% recorded once. What was sequenced was PBMCs or T cells enriched from blood (not recorded which). The receptors originated from a man between 18 and 35 years old who had recovered from COVID-19.

The rearrangement joins TRBV11-2 to TRBJ1-1; unclear D gene. With 0 bases removed from V and 6 bases from J, the gap between germline ends came to 8 bases. Germline V gene sequence: CDR1 SGHAT, CDR2 FQNNGV. CDR3 length equals 13 residues. CDR3 loop: CASSLDVRAEAFF. As DNA, the CDR3 is TGTGCCAGCAGCTTAGACGTACGGGCTGAAGCTTTCTTT.

The genes are TRBV14 and TRBJ1-4; TRBD1 aligns across 8 bases. Germline values: CDR1 SGHDN, CDR2 FVKESK. The CDR3 is 15 amino acids. V lost 1 base and J lost 10; bases outside the gene matches: 8. This CDR3 is CASSQVTGGMGKLFF. CDR3 DNA sequence: TGTGCCAGCAGCCAAGTTACAGGGGGAATGGGAAAACTGTTTTTT.

The V call is TRBV2, the J call TRBJ1-3; 9 bases are shared with TRBD1. With 8 bases clipped from V and 0 bases from J, the junction kept 5 bases outside the gene matches. Germline assignment: CDR1 SNHLY and CDR2 FYNNEI. The CDR3 sequence is 15 residues long. CDR3 protein: CASSRQGDSGNTIYF. The CDR3 coding sequence is TGTGCCAGCTCACGACAGGGGGACTCTGGAAACACCATATATTTT.

The chain joins TRBV10-2 to TRBJ2-1, with 13 bases fitting TRBD2. V was clipped by 3 bases and J by 4 bases; unmatched bases: 3. This CDR3 has 16 amino acids. CDR1 and CDR2 (germline): WSHSY, SAAADI. The CDR3 sequence: CASSETSGGEYNEQFF. The CDR3 DNA reads as TGCGCCAGCAGTGAAACTAGCGGGGGGGAGTACAATGAGCAGTTCTTC.

V and J are TRBV27 and TRBJ1-1; TRBD1 matches at 8 bases. After removal of 5 bases from V and 4 bases from J, the junction contained 6 bases not matched to a gene. Germline lookup yields CDR1 MNHEY and CDR2 SMNVEV (reference sequence). This CDR3 is 14 amino acids long. The CDR3 DNA follows: TGTGCCAGCAGTCCTTACAGGGGGACCACTGAAGCTTTCTTT. Translated: CASSPYRGTTEAFF.

The table lists this clone with a few counts. This chain's CDR3 is CASSLSSLSVGQPQHF. CDR3 in DNA: TGTGCCAGTAGTCTCTCATCCCTTAGCGTCGGTCAGCCCCAGCATTTT. The J gene is TRBJ1-5, the V gene TRBV19; no firm D call. The CDR3 totals 16 residues. From germline, CDR1 is LNHDA and CDR2 SQIVND (reference sequence). V was pared by 5 bases and J by 6 bases, with 20 bases between.

The V and J genes are TRBV27 and TRBJ1-2; TRBD1 agrees at 7 bases. CDR1 and CDR2 from the germline V gene are MNHEY and SMNVEV (reference sequence). This CDR3 has 13 amino acids. Germline trimming cut 5 bases from V and 13 bases from J; bases unmatched to any gene: 13. As DNA, the CDR3 is TGTGCCAGCAGTCCGGTCGACAGGGCCCTCTCCACCTTC. As protein: CASSPVDRALSTF.

This chain joins TRBV2 and TRBJ1-3; D is possibly TRBD1 (5 bases). Trimming left V 5 bases short and J 0 bases short, with 8 bases between. From germline, CDR1 is SNHLY and CDR2 FYNNEI. The CDR3 consists of 14 residues. This CDR3 is CASSRRGSGNTIYF. DNA for the CDR3: TGTGCCAGCAGTCGTAGGGGCTCTGGAAACACCATATATTTT.

The J gene is TRBJ1-1, the V gene TRBV6-6; 8 bases are a match to TRBD1. Germline assignment: CDR1 MNHNY and CDR2 SVGAGI (reference sequence). CDR3 length: 14 residues. Losses at the gene ends were 1 base for V and 5 bases for J; bases not matched to a gene: 3. The CDR3 spells CASSYWTGRTEAFF. DNA for the CDR3: TGTGCCAGCAGTTACTGGACAGGGAGGACTGAAGCTTTCTTT.

The V call is TRBV11-1, the J call TRBJ2-2; a possible D gene is TRBD2 (5 bases). The CDR3 is 15 amino acids. CDR1 is SGHAT, CDR2 FQDESV, per germline (reference sequence). Between the trimmed V and J ends, which lost 7 bases and 6 bases, there was a span of 18 bases. CDR3 amino acids: CASNTAGPHAGELFF. CDR3 nucleotides: TGTGCCAGCAACACTGCGGGCCCACATGCCGGGGAGCTGTTTTTT.

This chain links TRBV5-1 with TRBJ2-5; no firm D call. The CDR3 runs to 16 residues. CDR1 and CDR2 (germline): SGHRS, YFSETQ. V shed 2 bases and J shed 1 base, with 15 bases lying between them. The CDR3 loop is CASSFRVLHSQETQYF. Here the CDR3 DNA reads TGCGCCAGCAGCTTTAGAGTCCTCCATTCCCAAGAGACCCAGTACTTC.

This clone has only a few counts. V is TRBV7-2 and J is TRBJ2-7, with 8 bases that match TRBD1. This CDR3 spans 15 amino acids. The V and J ends lost 2 bases and 6 bases, in that order; junction bases with no gene match: 9. Germline V gives CDR1 SGHTA, CDR2 FQGNSA. The CDR3 DNA follows: TGTGCCAGCAGCTTAAGAGGACAGGGATCGGGCGAGCAGTACTTC. Amino acids: CASSLRGQGSGEQYF.

The chain joins TRBV9 to TRBJ2-3; 7 bases are a match to TRBD2. The CDR3 is 16 amino acids. J lost 2 bases, V lost 4 bases, and 10 bases had no gene match. The V gene's germline CDR1 is SGDLS and CDR2 YYNGEE. The CDR3 DNA sequence: TGTGCCAGCAGCACCAGGCGGGGACTAAACACAGATACGCAGTATTTT. This translates into CASSTRRGLNTDTQYF. Together with reference TRBV9 and TRBJ2-3, the CDR3 gives the full variable domain: DSGVTQTPKHLITATGQRVTLRCSPRSGDLSVYWYQQSLDQGLQFLIQYYNGEERAKGNILERFSAQQFPDLHSELNLSSLELGDSALYFCASSTRRGLNTDTQYFGPGTRLTVL.

This sequence joins TRBV5-4 and TRBJ1-4; D is uncertain. The CDR3 runs to 15 residues. Between the trimmed V and J ends, which lost 5 bases and 3 bases, there was a span of 14 bases. The germline CDR1 and CDR2 sequences are SGHNT and YYREEE (reference sequence). As DNA, the CDR3 is TGTGCCAGCAGTCTTGGTTTGGAGGCTAATGAAAAACTGTTTTTT. It specifies CASSLGLEANEKLFF.

The genes are TRBV11-1 and TRBJ2-7, with TRBD1 matching over 7 bases. CDR1 is SGHAT, CDR2 FQDESV, per germline (reference sequence). J gave up 3 bases and V 4 bases, and 6 bases lay outside the gene matches. This CDR3 comprises 14 residues. CDR3 sequence (DNA): TGTGCCAGCAGCTGGGACAGTGGAGACTACGAGCAGTACTTC. Amino acid sequence: CASSWDSGDYEQYF.

The rearrangement uses TRBV20-1 and TRBJ2-7; TRBD2 aligns across 12 bases. Germline-derived CDR1 and CDR2 are DFQATT and SNEGSKA (reference sequence). V lost 3 bases and J lost 7; bases outside the gene matches: 7. CDR3 size: 14 residues. CDR3 sequence reads: CSASRLAGAEEQYF. The CDR3 nucleotides are TGCAGTGCTAGTAGACTAGCGGGAGCTGAGGAGCAGTACTTC.

The V call is TRBV5-1, the J call TRBJ1-1; no firm D call. V lost 4 bases, J lost 8 bases, and 18 bases lay in between. CDR3 length: 14 amino acids. Germline CDR1 SGHRS, CDR2 YFSETQ. CDR3 sequence (DNA): TGCGCCAGCAGCATTGGAACGGAGGGCCTAGAAGCTTTCTTT. Protein: CASSIGTEGLEAFF. Using reference TRBV5-1 and TRBJ1-1 for the parts outside the CDR3, the full variable domain is KAGVTQTPRYLIKTRGQQVTLSCSPISGHRSVSWYQQTPGQGLQFLFEYFSETQRNKGNFPGRFSGRQFSNSRSEMNVSTLELGDSALYLCASSIGTEGLEAFFGQGTRLTVV.

The chain has TRBV6-4 and TRBJ1-5; D possibly corresponds to TRBD1 (5 bases). V was shortened by 0 bases and J by 4 bases, with 13 bases between the two germline ends. This CDR3 is built from 16 residues. CDR1 MRHNA and CDR2 SNTAGT come from the germline V gene. The CDR3 here is CASSDSNQGLNQPQHF. The CDR3 DNA sequence: TGTGCCAGCAGTGACTCGAATCAGGGTCTAAATCAGCCCCAGCATTTT.

The J gene is TRBJ1-2, the V gene TRBV7-8; 7 bases map to TRBD1. This CDR3 comprises 18 residues. With V trimmed by 5 bases and J by 3 bases, 18 bases remained unmatched. The V gene's germline CDR1 is SGHVS and CDR2 FQNEAQ. The CDR3: CASSRSDRVLLVDYGYTF. In DNA, the CDR3 is TGTGCCAGCAGCCGGAGCGACAGGGTGTTATTAGTGGACTATGGCTACACCTTC.

The chain carries TRBV28 and TRBJ2-7; D might be TRBD2 (5 bases). Trimming pared 3 bases from V and 3 bases from J, leaving 9 bases between. CDR1 MDHEN and CDR2 SYDVKM come from the germline V gene. The CDR3 runs 13 residues. The CDR3, as DNA: TGTGCCAGCAGTTTGCCGGGATACTACGAGCAGTACTTC. The encoded protein is CASSLPGYYEQYF.

The chain recombines TRBV27 with TRBJ2-1, with 7 bases lining up with TRBD2. Germline V CDR1 and CDR2: MNHEY, SMNVEV (reference sequence). The CDR3 totals 17 residues. Trimming cost V 3 bases and J 8 bases; bases outside gene matches: 16. CDR3 residues: CASSFGVASGLVDEQFF. The CDR3 DNA follows: TGTGCCAGCAGTTTCGGAGTGGCTAGCGGATTAGTGGATGAGCAGTTCTTC.

Only one count was recorded for this clone. This chain links TRBV16 with TRBJ1-1; D might be TRBD1 (6 bases). The CDR3 totals 13 residues. Trimming took 2 bases from V and 2 from J, leaving 6 bases between them. CDR1 and CDR2 (germline): KGHSY, FQNENV. The CDR3 here is CASSQGTNTEAFF. CDR3 sequence (DNA): TGTGCCAGCAGCCAAGGGACAAACACTGAAGCTTTCTTT.

The chain has TRBV5-1 and TRBJ1-2; a possible D gene is TRBD1 (5 bases). From germline, CDR1 is SGHRS and CDR2 YFSETQ. The length of the CDR3 is 14 residues. Trimming took 4 bases from V and 2 from J, leaving 12 bases between them. The CDR3 protein is CASSGATANYGYTF. CDR3 DNA: TGCGCCAGCAGCGGGGCGACAGCGAACTATGGCTACACCTTC.

The V and J genes are TRBV3-1 (or the pseudogene TRBV3-2) and TRBJ1-6; no definite D call. Germline lookup yields CDR1 LGHDT and CDR2 YNNKEL (reference sequence). V was clipped by 2 bases and J by 7 bases, with 6 bases between them. CDR3 length: 13 amino acids. The chain's CDR3 is CASSQPMNSPLHF. CDR3 DNA: TGTGCCAGCAGCCAACCAATGAATTCACCCCTCCACTTT.

This clone was seen a handful of times. The V gene is TRBV5-1, the J gene TRBJ2-5; 14 bases agree with TRBD2. In germline, CDR1 is SGHRS, CDR2 YFSETQ. The CDR3 contains 16 residues. The V gene end was trimmed by 4 bases and the J gene end by 4 bases; junction bases not matched to a gene: 6. CDR3 coding DNA: TGCGCCAGCAGCACAGGGACTAGCGGGGGTGGAGAGACCCAGTACTTC. It is translated as CASSTGTSGGGETQYF.

The chain uses TRBV6-5 and TRBJ2-7; 11 bases line up with TRBD2. Germline loops: CDR1 MNHEY, CDR2 SVGAGI. V shed 7 bases and J 5 bases; nucleotides not matched to a gene: 7. This CDR3 region has 14 residues. In DNA form, the CDR3 reads TGTGCCAGCACCAAACTAGCGGGAGTCCACGAGCAGTACTTC. Its protein is CASTKLAGVHEQYF.

This chain links TRBV18 with TRBJ2-2; D not resolved. CDR1 is KGHSH, CDR2 LQKENI, per germline. This CDR3 has 13 amino acids. V shed 3 bases and J shed 7 bases, with 9 bases lying between them. The CDR3 loop reads CASSPKHLGELFF. The CDR3 nucleotides are TGTGCCAGCTCACCTAAGCACCTCGGGGAGCTGTTTTTT.